This paragraph covers one TCR beta chain sequence. Its target antigen remains unknown. Nothing much larger sits one base from this clone, and base qualities are not available. These data belong to a study of shared clonotypes between healthy human individuals (dated by TCRdb to between 2020 and 2021). About the study as a whole: The cohort comprised two women and a few men aged 18 to 49 years. To estimate repertoire size and how much clonotype sharing occurs between individuals, the study deeply sequenced the blood TCR repertoires of a handful of healthy adults. To increase sequencing depth and limit assay-specific biases, different laboratories used diverse techniques to prepare libraries and sequence TCR repertoires. Leukapheresis yielded between about 0.85 and 9.5 billion PBMCs per donor.

Donors were healthy HIV-negative adults with no recently reported acute infections or vaccinations. All donors were Caucasian adults living in Nashville, Tennessee, USA. For unsorted samples, tens of millions of PBMCs were counted and genomic DNA was extracted with the QIAamp DNA Blood Mini kit. Blood was collected by leukapheresis, and PBMCs were isolated by Ficoll-Histopaque density gradient centrifugation and then cryopreserved in liquid nitrogen vapor phase. The germline V gene encodes CDR1 LNHDA and CDR2 SQIVND (reference sequence). Spanning cysteine to phenylalanine, the CDR3 consists of 13 amino acids. Of the read, only the CDR3 DNA is kept; its 39 bases are in frame from base 1. V loses 3 bases, J loses 5 bases, and the germline ends lie 7 bases apart. Using the deep immunoSEQ assay, multiplex PCR amplified TCR CDR3 regions from genomic DNA. Extracted genomic DNA from each cell subset was spread evenly across all wells of several immunoSEQ 96-well plates, with each plate serving as a replicate. For unsorted PBMC, approximately 300 ng of genomic DNA, equivalent to around 30,000 T cell genomes, went into each replicate PCR. Ten immunoSEQ deep assay plates were used to sequence unsorted PBMC genomic DNA. The purified libraries were quantified using a Qubit 3.0 fluorometer, sized with a Bioanalyzer 2100, and then quantified again using the KAPA Library Quantification kit. Every immunoSEQ 96-well plate was sequenced on a separate single-read 150-cycle Illumina NextSeq 550 flow cell. The authors' analysis ran thus. Because the immunoSEQ output held only junctional sequences and lacked quality scores, the filtering could not match the filtering applied to full-length reads. Sequences were annotated with PyIR, a Python wrapper for IgBLAST v1.9, and V/J genes and CDR3 were assigned using IMGT germline references. Reads were removed for weak V/J assignments (E-value above 1e-6), missing CDR3, stop codons, out-of-frame junctions, or ambiguous translated residues. V3J clonotypes were defined as sequences sharing an identical inferred V gene, J gene, and CDR3 amino acid sequence. Percentage overlap between repertoires was computed as shared unique clonotypes divided by the size of the smaller repertoire. Repertoire richness was assessed with RTK rarefaction, the Chao1 estimator, and Recon v2.1 estimates of unobserved clonotypes. In TCRdb, the immuneACCESS table is reduced to in-frame sequences with V and J assigned. These tables do not hold every clone; where another copy was compared, an unresolved V gene accounts for under half, and the others remain unexplained. The DNA gave D and trimming, while V, J and clone size come from that table. The sample contains about 99,000 clones, about half of them found a single time. The biggest ten clones account for about 15% of the sample.

Here is what the overall study found, with its caveats: Sampling was restricted to blood, and TCR repertoires in tissues likely differ from the TCR repertoires found in blood. The genetic and exposure-history diversity represented was limited by the small number of donors. Pairwise subsampling led to the expectation that sequencing depth would affect the degree of clonotype sharing among donors.

The sequence links TRBV19 to TRBJ1-4; TRBD1 is a possible D gene, resting on 5 matching bases. What was sequenced was PBMCs. The source is a woman between 40 and 55 years old in good health. Some clones in this sample may be carry-over from other donors' samples. The CDR3 here reads CASSISGNEKLFF. DNA sequence: TGTGCCAGTAGTATTTCAGGGAATGAAAAACTGTTTTTT.